These T cell receptor beta chains were read from a single sample in a study of blood T cell repertoires in COVID-19. The repertoire was sequenced with immunoSEQ multiplex PCR; TCRdb's copy has only in-frame clones and lacks some. The table records about 130,000 clones, around 81% of them present only once. Sequenced: peripheral blood. The receptors were gathered from a woman aged 50 to 65 with acute or convalescent COVID-19. The CDR3 runs from the conserved cysteine through the conserved F or W. A D gene is named only where the DNA matches it firmly. Size tells how often a clone was seen (once, few, many) or the class of an expanded clone, and some rows leave it out.

D gene	clone size	V gene	J gene	CDR3 protein	CDR3 DNA
TRBD1	-	TRBV6-1	TRBJ1-2	CASSEAVGGFYGYTF	TGTGCCAGCAGTGAAGCGGTAGGGGGCTTCTATGGCTACACCTTC
-	-	TRBV5-1	TRBJ1-2	CASRDSQANYGYTF	TGCGCCAGCCGAGACAGTCAAGCTAACTATGGCTACACCTTC
-	-	TRBV29-1	TRBJ2-3	CSARVSDTQYF	TGCAGCGCCAGGGTGTCAGATACGCAGTATTTT
TRBD1	-	TRBV30	TRBJ1-3	CAWGQGFSGNTIYF	TGTGCCTGGGGACAGGGATTCTCTGGAAACACCATATATTTT
-	-	TRBV6-5	TRBJ2-5	CASRTGIETQYF	TGTGCCAGCAGAACAGGGATAGAGACCCAGTACTTC
TRBD1	-	TRBV5-4	TRBJ1-6	CASSLARDRGGSPLHF	TGTGCCAGCAGCTTGGCCCGAGACAGGGGTGGTTCACCCCTCCACTTT
-	-	TRBV28	TRBJ1-6	CASSRESSYNSPLHF	TGTGCCAGCAGCAGGGAAAGCTCCTATAATTCACCCCTCCACTTT
-	-	TRBV5-1	TRBJ1-2	CASSPTGFDYGYTF	TGCGCCAGCAGCCCGACAGGTTTTGACTATGGCTACACCTTC
TRBD2	-	TRBV7-2	TRBJ2-7	CASTSTSGGYEQYF	TGTGCCAGCACCTCCACTAGCGGGGGCTACGAGCAGTACTTC
-	-	TRBV7-9	TRBJ1-1	CASSYQGNTEAFF	TGTGCCAGCAGCTACCAGGGGAACACTGAAGCTTTCTTT
TRBD2	-	TRBV11-2	TRBJ2-5	CASSLKAGGLETQYF	TGTGCCAGCAGCTTAAAAGCGGGGGGGCTAGAGACCCAGTACTTC
-	once	TRBV20-1	TRBJ2-3	CSARGHAQYF	TGCAGTGCCCGAGGACACGCGCAGTATTTT
-	-	TRBV6-1	TRBJ2-5	CASSEWRDPQETQYF	TGTGCCAGCAGTGAGTGGAGGGATCCACAAGAGACCCAGTACTTC
-	once	TRBV7-9	TRBJ1-2	CASSLGGGENYGYTF	TGTGCCAGCAGCTTAGGCGGAGGGGAGAACTATGGCTACACCTTC
-	-	TRBV2	TRBJ2-2	CASKRSGNTGELFF	TGTGCCAGCAAAAGGAGCGGGAACACCGGGGAGCTGTTTTTT
TRBD1	-	TRBV7-9	TRBJ1-1	CASSLVEGTGENTEAFF	TGTGCCAGCAGCTTAGTAGAGGGGACAGGGGAGAACACTGAAGCTTTCTTT
TRBD1	once	TRBV28	TRBJ1-5	CASSPARTGDGQPQHF	TGTGCCAGCAGTCCCGCCCGGACAGGGGACGGTCAGCCCCAGCATTTT
-	-	TRBV13	TRBJ1-4	CASSSRSQKGAPGGNEKLFF	TGTGCCAGCAGCTCCAGATCGCAAAAGGGAGCCCCTGGAGGTAATGAAAAACTGTTTTTT
-	-	TRBV7-9	TRBJ1-2	CASSHQRWDYGYTF	TGTGCCAGCAGTCACCAGCGATGGGACTATGGCTACACCTTC
-	once	TRBV7-9	TRBJ1-2	CASSLDTGGYTF	TGTGCCAGCAGCTTAGACACAGGGGGCTACACCTTC
TRBD1	-	TRBV10-2	TRBJ1-2	CASSLGQGYWGYTF	TGCGCCAGCAGTCTGGGACAGGGATACTGGGGCTACACCTTC
-	-	TRBV3-1/TRBV3-2	TRBJ2-7	CASSQVHYEQYF	TGTGCCAGCAGCCAAGTTCACTACGAGCAGTACTTC
-	once	TRBV29-1	TRBJ1-3	CSVWRGPGNTIYF	TGCAGCGTGTGGAGGGGACCTGGAAACACCATATATTTT
TRBD1	-	TRBV5-1	TRBJ2-1	CASSTGENEQFF	TGCGCCAGCAGCACAGGGGAAAATGAGCAGTTCTTC
-	-	TRBV19	TRBJ1-1	CAIGQIEAFF	TGTGCCATTGGACAGATTGAAGCTTTCTTT
TRBD2	-	TRBV5-1	TRBJ2-1	CASSLAGGGLDNEQFF	TGCGCCAGCAGCTTGGCGGGGGGAGGTTTGGACAATGAGCAGTTCTTC
TRBD1	few	TRBV7-9	TRBJ1-1	CASSPPDRAGTEAFF	TGTGCCAGCAGCCCTCCGGACAGGGCCGGGACTGAAGCTTTCTTT
-	-	TRBV19	TRBJ1-5	CASSFLGDSNQPQHF	TGTGCCAGTAGTTTTCTAGGGGATAGCAATCAGCCCCAGCATTTT
TRBD1	-	TRBV10-3	TRBJ1-1	CAISESSQGRTEAFF	TGTGCCATCAGTGAGTCTTCACAGGGGCGAACTGAAGCTTTCTTT
-	-	TRBV11-3	TRBJ2-2	CASSASQGPNTGELFF	TGTGCCAGCAGCGCCTCACAGGGTCCGAACACCGGGGAGCTGTTTTTT
TRBD1	once	TRBV28	TRBJ1-2	CASSTTGRGSPYGYTF	TGTGCCAGCAGTACGACAGGGAGAGGCTCCCCTTATGGCTACACCTTC
-	few	TRBV28	TRBJ1-1	CASSLERRAFF	TGTGCCAGCAGTTTGGAGCGGAGGGCTTTCTTT
-	few	TRBV11-2	TRBJ2-1	CASSFLSPSYNEQFF	TGTGCCAGCAGCTTTTTGAGTCCCTCCTACAATGAGCAGTTCTTC
TRBD2	once	TRBV19	TRBJ2-7	CASSIVGTTTYEQYF	TGTGCCAGTAGTATAGTTGGGACTACGACCTACGAGCAGTACTTC
-	once	TRBV5-6	TRBJ1-6	CASSTAQRNSPLHF	TGTGCCAGTTCGACAGCCCAGAGGAATTCACCCCTCCACTTT
TRBD2	-	TRBV29-1	TRBJ2-1	CSVRGGSSYNEQFF	TGCAGCGTTAGGGGAGGGAGCTCCTACAATGAGCAGTTCTTC
-	-	TRBV7-2	TRBJ2-7	CASSSQAGAREQYF	TGTGCCAGCAGCTCCCAGGCGGGCGCCCGGGAGCAGTACTTC
-	once	TRBV2	TRBJ1-5	CASSELYLWTASNQPQHF	TGTGCCAGCAGTGAACTCTATCTCTGGACAGCTAGCAATCAGCCCCAGCATTTT
-	-	TRBV19	TRBJ1-4	CASNGGGNEKLFF	TGTGCCAGTAATGGGGGCGGGAATGAAAAACTGTTTTTT
TRBD1	-	TRBV5-1	TRBJ1-6	CASSFGVGTGSGSPLHF	TGCGCCAGCAGCTTCGGGGTTGGGACAGGGTCTGGCTCACCCCTCCACTTT
TRBD1	once	TRBV7-9	TRBJ1-1	CASSAVTGVTEAFF	TGTGCCAGCAGCGCTGTGACAGGGGTTACTGAAGCTTTCTTT
-	-	TRBV2	TRBJ1-5	CASRRGGQPQHF	TGTGCCAGCAGGCGGGGAGGTCAGCCCCAGCATTTT
-	once	TRBV4-2	TRBJ2-5	CASSQDMSGQETQYF	TGTGCCAGCAGCCAAGATATGTCAGGGCAAGAGACCCAGTACTTC
TRBD1	few	TRBV10-3	TRBJ2-1	CATGTGGHSSYNEQFF	TGTGCCACCGGGACAGGGGGCCATAGCTCCTACAATGAGCAGTTCTTC
TRBD1	-	TRBV15	TRBJ2-7	CATSRGGTGGSSYEQYF	TGTGCCACCAGCAGAGGAGGGACAGGGGGTAGCTCCTACGAGCAGTACTTC
-	-	TRBV12-3/TRBV12-4	TRBJ1-1	CASSFPGQTEAFF	TGTGCCAGCAGTTTTCCAGGCCAGACTGAAGCTTTCTTT
-	-	TRBV23-1	TRBJ1-1	CASSQPGTEAFF	TGCGCCAGCAGTCAACCCGGCACTGAAGCTTTCTTT
TRBD1	-	TRBV7-7	TRBJ2-7	CASSFGQGAGEQYF	TGTGCTAGCAGCTTCGGACAGGGGGCTGGTGAGCAGTACTTC
TRBD1	-	TRBV6-4	TRBJ1-6	CASSAGTGLNSPLHF	TGTGCCAGCAGTGCCGGGACAGGGTTGAATTCACCCCTCCACTTT